The 27 T cell receptor beta chains below come from one sample, sequenced in a study of monozygotic twins with inflammatory bowel disease. TCRdb derives one entry per CDR3 protein from the 5' RACE reads, leaving out DNA. The sample's table shows approximately 330,000 distinct CDR3 sequences. Sample: blood. The receptors derive from a human donor with ulcerative colitis or Crohn's disease, or a healthy co-twin of an affected twin (not recorded which).

The CDR3 sequence: CASSQNTGFSLGYTF. The chain is built from TRBV4-3 and TRBJ1-2; lacking DNA, the TRBD1 call made by TCRdb goes unchecked. The CDR3 length is 15 residues. Germline V gene data show CDR1 as LGHNA and CDR2 as YSLEER.

The chain uses TRBV6-1 and TRBJ2-3; lacking DNA, the TRBD2 call made by TCRdb goes unchecked. The length of the CDR3 is 15 residues. CDR1 is MNHNS and CDR2 is SASEGT in the germline V gene. The CDR3 protein is CASASSGPSTDTQYF.

The chain employs TRBV15 and TRBJ2-1. This CDR3 comprises 15 residues. The germline CDR1 and CDR2 sequences are LNHNV and YYDKDF (reference sequence). This CDR3 is CATSASRGWDNEQFF.

This rearrangement joins TRBV20-1 to TRBJ2-3. The germline gives CDR1 DFQATT, CDR2 SNEGSKA (reference sequence). This CDR3 region has 12 residues. This chain's CDR3 is CSARTVGYTQYF.

This rearrangement joins TRBV4-1 to TRBJ1-5; the D gene TCRdb calls, TRBD1, cannot be checked with no DNA. The CDR3 has 16 amino acids. Germline V CDR1 and CDR2: MGHRA, YSYEKL. The CDR3 loop reads CASSQDLARGLQPQHF.

The genes are TRBV20-1 and TRBJ1-5. This CDR3 is 11 amino acids long. The V gene's germline CDR1 is DFQATT and CDR2 SNEGSKA (reference sequence). Here the CDR3 reads CSGSNLGSQHF.

The V and J genes are TRBV20-1 and TRBJ2-7; the D gene TCRdb calls, TRBD2, cannot be checked with no DNA. CDR1 is DFQATT and CDR2 is SNEGSKA in the germline V gene (reference sequence). This CDR3 region has 14 residues. The CDR3 sequence: CSAPISGRDTEQYF.

This sequence joins TRBV12-2 and TRBJ2-5. TRBV12-2 is tagged as a pseudogene. The CDR3 length is 14 residues. CDR3 loop: CASRLGQYQETQYF.

This chain uses TRBV6-6 with TRBJ1-2; without DNA, the TCRdb call of TRBD1 cannot be checked. The CDR3 runs to 14 residues. In germline, CDR1 is MNHNY, CDR2 SVGAGI (reference sequence). The CDR3 here is CASSYGSGVYGYTF.

V gene TRBV14 combines with J gene TRBJ2-5; TCRdb reports TRBD1, a call that lacks DNA to check it against. From germline, CDR1 is SGHDN and CDR2 FVKESK. This CDR3 comprises 17 residues. The CDR3: CASSLTGTGYLWETQYF.

The genes are TRBV5-6 and TRBJ2-7; TCRdb's D call of TRBD1 is untestable without DNA. The CDR3 is 14 amino acids. CDR1 and CDR2 from the germline V gene are SGHDT and YYEEEE. The CDR3 loop reads CASSPEDRIYEQYF. Filled out from reference TRBV5-6 and TRBJ2-7, the complete variable domain reads DAGVTQSPTHLIKTRGQQVTLRCSPKSGHDTVSWYQQALGQGPQFIFQYYEEEERQRGNFPDRFSGHQFPNYSSELNVNALLLGDSALYLCASSPEDRIYEQYFGPGTRLTVT.

The chain links TRBV29-1 to TRBJ2-5. The CDR3 consists of 13 residues. Germline CDR1 and CDR2: SQVTM and ANQGSEA. The chain's CDR3 is CSVEGQIQETQYF. The full variable domain, its missing parts supplied by reference TRBV29-1 and TRBJ2-5, is SAVISQKPSRDICQRGTSLTIQCQVDSQVTMMFWYRQQPGQSLTLIATANQGSEATYESGFVIDKFPISRPNLTFSTLTVSNMSPEDSSIYLCSVEGQIQETQYFGPGTRLLVL.

The chain links TRBV4-2 to TRBJ2-1; TCRdb's D call, TRBD2, is unchecked because there is no DNA. Germline V gives CDR1 LGHNA, CDR2 YNFKEQ. The CDR3 covers 17 residues. CDR3 in amino acids: CASSQDLGLAGEDEQFF.

This sequence joins TRBV6-1 and TRBJ2-1; TCRdb proposes TRBD2, but this gene call is untestable without DNA. The CDR3 totals 19 residues. The V gene's germline CDR1 is MNHNS and CDR2 SASEGT. CDR3 protein: CASSQKREGERRPYNEQFF.

This sequence joins TRBV29-1 and TRBJ1-2. The CDR3 is 12 amino acids. The V gene's germline CDR1 is SQVTM and CDR2 ANQGSEA. The CDR3 protein is CSSVPEGYGYTF.

The chain is built from TRBV29-1 and TRBJ2-3; with no DNA, the TCRdb D assignment of TRBD2 cannot be verified. In germline, CDR1 is SQVTM, CDR2 ANQGSEA. The length of the CDR3 is 15 residues. CDR3 sequence reads: CSVAWGALLSDTQYF.

The chain recombines TRBV6-1 with TRBJ2-2; TCRdb's D call of TRBD1 is untestable without DNA. The CDR3 runs to 14 residues. CDR1 is MNHNS, CDR2 SASEGT, per germline. CDR3 sequence: CASRKTGVTGELFF.

V is TRBV7-2 and J is TRBJ1-3; TCRdb's D call of TRBD1 is untestable without DNA. In germline, CDR1 is SGHTA, CDR2 FQGNSA. The CDR3 has 17 residues. The CDR3 loop is CASSPPGGFGGGNTIYF.

This chain uses TRBV7-9 with TRBJ1-2; TCRdb returns TRBD1, unconfirmable since there is no DNA. Germline CDR1 and CDR2: SEHNR and FQNEAQ (reference sequence). The CDR3 runs 13 residues. CDR3 sequence reads: CASSPTGTYGYTF.

The chain links TRBV5-1 to TRBJ2-7; TCRdb's D call, TRBD1, is unchecked because there is no DNA. Germline V CDR1 and CDR2: SGHRS, YFSETQ. This CDR3 is 14 amino acids long. CDR3 protein: CASSLGTNSYEQYF. The full variable domain, in which reference TRBV5-1 and TRBJ2-7 provide the parts outside the CDR3, is KAGVTQTPRYLIKTRGQQVTLSCSPISGHRSVSWYQQTPGQGLQFLFEYFSETQRNKGNFPGRFSGRQFSNSRSEMNVSTLELGDSALYLCASSLGTNSYEQYFGPGTRLTVT.

The chain employs TRBV6-2 or TRBV6-3 and TRBJ2-7. This CDR3 region has 13 residues. Germline CDR1 is MNHEY and CDR2 is SVGEGT. Here the CDR3 reads CASSFGVDYEQYF.

The chain carries TRBV7-2 and TRBJ2-1; TCRdb outputs TRBD1, but without DNA this stays unchecked. Germline CDR1 SGHTA, CDR2 FQGNSA. There are 16 residues in the CDR3. The CDR3 is CASSLAPGQGSNEQFF.

The chain couples TRBV3-1 to TRBJ2-4; TCRdb returns TRBD1, unconfirmable since there is no DNA. The CDR3 covers 13 residues. CDR1 and CDR2 (germline): LGHDT, YNNKEL (reference sequence). The CDR3 loop is CASSQSGVNIQYF. Combining the CDR3 with reference TRBV3-1 and TRBJ2-4 gives the whole variable domain DTAVSQTPKYLVTQMGNDKSIKCEQNLGHDTMYWYKQDSKKFLKIMFSYNNKELIINETVPNRFSPKSPDKAHLNLHINSLELGDSAVYFCASSQSGVNIQYFGAGTRLSVL.

V is TRBV5-1 and J is TRBJ2-7; the D gene TCRdb calls, TRBD1, cannot be checked with no DNA. The CDR3 spans 15 residues. Germline V gene sequence: CDR1 SGHRS, CDR2 YFSETQ. CDR3: CASSLGSGGVHEQYF. The full variable domain, completed using reference TRBV5-1 and TRBJ2-7, is KAGVTQTPRYLIKTRGQQVTLSCSPISGHRSVSWYQQTPGQGLQFLFEYFSETQRNKGNFPGRFSGRQFSNSRSEMNVSTLELGDSALYLCASSLGSGGVHEQYFGPGTRLTVT.

The chain links TRBV4-2 to TRBJ2-7; absent DNA, TCRdb's TRBD2 call cannot be checked. The V gene's germline CDR1 is LGHNA and CDR2 YNFKEQ. This CDR3 is 14 amino acids long. CDR3 in amino acids: CASSQLVAPYEQYF.

The chain employs TRBV7-2 and TRBJ2-7; the D call from TCRdb, TRBD1, cannot be confirmed without DNA. Germline V gene sequence: CDR1 SGHTA, CDR2 FQGNSA. The CDR3 length is 14 residues. CDR3 protein: CASSWEGASYEQYF.

The CDR3 protein is CASRRSGAQNTEAFF. The chain is built from TRBV27 and TRBJ1-1; checking the TCRdb D call of TRBD1 is not possible without DNA. Germline CDR1 is MNHEY and CDR2 is SMNVEV (reference sequence). The CDR3 contains 15 residues.